This T cell receptor (beta chain) was sequenced in a study of blood T cell repertoires in COVID-19. The Seattle patients, enrolled during active infection, were followed longitudinally. The repertoire was sequenced with immunoSEQ multiplex PCR; TCRdb's copy has only in-frame clones and lacks some. In the table there are roughly 410,000 clones, around 87% of which are singletons. The J segment lost 4 bases and the V segment lost 4 bases, leaving 9 bases of the junction unmatched. In germline, CDR1 is SGHNT, CDR2 YENEEA. CDR3 length: 15 residues. Source material: peripheral blood. This chain joins TRBV11-3 and TRBJ1-2, with TRBD1 matching over 7 bases. This clonotype originated in a woman aged 55-69 years with COVID-19, enrolled during active disease. The CDR3: CASSSQTGKVYGYTF. The DNA of the CDR3 is TGTGCCAGCAGCTCTCAGACAGGGAAGGTCTATGGCTACACCTTC.